This T cell receptor beta chain was sequenced during a study of Ad26.COV2.S vaccination and SARS-CoV-2 variants. Study overall: Once or twice, 56 days apart, Ad26.COV2.S was delivered intramuscularly.

This clone came up once. The data were produced by immunoSEQ multiplex PCR, yet TCRdb's version contains in-frame clones alone and is incomplete. The data hold approximately 300,000 clones, with around 84% observed a single time. Treatment defined: around 19 received Ad26.COV2.S at low or high dose, single or two shots; 5 received placebo; per-sample allocation not given. All samples were drawn on day 63, counting from the first vaccine or placebo injection. Germline V CDR1 and CDR2: KGHSH, LQKENI. The CDR3 is 15 residues long. The junction had 4 bases not matched to a gene; V was cut back by 4 bases and J by 3 bases.

The gene calls are TRBV18 and TRBJ2-2; 8 nucleotides agree with TRBD1. The material was peripheral blood, obtained in a trial of Ad26.COV2.S vaccine versus placebo. This receptor was taken from a person between 18 and 65 years old who received the Ad26.COV2.S COVID-19 vaccine or a placebo. This CDR3 is CASSRTGSYTGELFF. The CDR3 coding sequence is TGTGCCAGCTCACGGACAGGGTCATACACCGGGGAGCTGTTTTTT.